This T cell receptor (beta chain) was observed in a study of cytomegalovirus exposure and HLA in healthy donors. Some clones are missing from TCRdb's copy, which holds only in-frame ones; the method was immunoSEQ multiplex PCR. The sample holds more than 85,000 clones, roughly 92% seen once. Germline CDR1 SNHLY, CDR2 FYNNEI. V was trimmed by 7 bases and J by 1 base, leaving 15 bases between them. This CDR3 has 15 residues. Note on this clone: Antigen specificity is unknown.

Points from the study as a whole: Cytomegalovirus association was listed for 170 or so TCR beta chains. The authors confirmed in vitro that a few CMV-associated chains were specific for CMV antigens.

Sequencing input: PBMCs. The chain links TRBV2 to TRBJ2-3, with D perhaps TRBD2 (7 bases). The TCR originated in a woman aged 25 to 39 in good health and CMV-seropositive. This CDR3 reads CASTEGGGGTDTQYF. The CDR3 nucleotides are TGTGCCAGCACCGAAGGGGGGGGCGGCACAGATACGCAGTATTTT. Supplemented by reference TRBV2 and TRBJ2-3, the full variable domain reads EPEVTQTPSHQVTQMGQEVILRCVPISNHLYFYWYRQILGQKVEFLVSFYNNEISEKSEIFDDQFSVERPDGSNFTLKIRSTKLEDSAMYFCASTEGGGGTDTQYFGPGTRLTVL.